This record covers a single TCR beta chain. Its antigen is unknown. The sample's time point: newly diagnosed GD, antithyroid drugs for less than 3 months. The TCR library used RNA extracted from PBMCs. The data were obtained in a study of regulatory T cells in long-lasting Graves disease. Overall study findings and caveats: Lower TCR diversity characterized persistent Graves' patients relative to newly diagnosed patients.

The CDR3 has 17 amino acids. CDR1 is LNHNV and CDR2 is YYDKDF in the germline V gene (reference sequence). V gave up 1 base and J gave up 5 bases, with 20 bases separating them. Building of the TCR beta libraries involved iRepertoire HTBI primers and Arm-PCR of CDR3 regions. A single record per CDR3 protein comes from TCRdb applying MiXCR to the multiplex PCR reads. The sample holds approximately 350,000 distinct CDR3 sequences; over 15% are singletons and the top ten take 25% to 30%. The sample was also linked to a second study, of T cells in Graves' hyperthyroidism and ophthalmopathy. This second study says: Most clonotypes expanded in thyroid above 0.001 were likewise present in blood. Ophthalmopathy and stable hyperthyroidism were separated by a 13 V-J model.

This TCR was sampled from a man between 35 and 55 years old with Graves disease. Sequenced material: peripheral blood mononuclear cells (PBMCs), taken at new diagnosis, from a patient treated with antithyroid drugs. The V gene is TRBV15, the J gene TRBJ1-2; no clear D gene. CDR3 amino acids: CATSRGLTSSYRYGYTF. CDR3 sequence (DNA): TGTGCCACCAGCAGAGGACTAACCAGCTCTTATCGATATGGCTACACCTTC.